A selection of T cell receptor beta chains follows, all from one sample in a study of beta chain features in type 1 diabetes. Profiled with immunoSEQ multiplex PCR; TCRdb holds only in-frame clones, not every one. The sample gives 20,000 to 30,000 clones, about two thirds of which show up once; roughly 4.3% is in the top ten. The sequenced sample was Tregs from blood. These receptors all stem from a man aged 18-30 years with type 1 diabetes. CDR3s include the opening cysteine and the closing phenylalanine or tryptophan. Each record gives: J gene, V gene, D gene, clone size, CDR3 protein, CDR3 DNA. The D gene is left open where the match is weak. Where a row states a size, it is once, few, many or the class of an expanded clone; other rows omit it.

J: TRBJ1-1
V: TRBV4-3
D: .
size: .
CDR3: CASSRSDSSTEAFF
DNA: TGCGCCAGCAGCCGATCGGACAGTAGTACTGAAGCTTTCTTT

J: TRBJ2-3
V: TRBV10-3
D: .
size: .
CDR3: CATRGSADTQYF
DNA: TGTGCCACTCGCGGCTCCGCAGATACGCAGTATTTT

J: TRBJ2-7
V: TRBV28
D: .
size: .
CDR3: CASRHRGRASYEQYF
DNA: TGTGCCAGCAGACACAGGGGGAGGGCGAGCTACGAGCAGTACTTC

J: TRBJ2-5
V: TRBV11-2
D: TRBD1
size: .
CDR3: CASSPLKGASYQETQYF
DNA: TGTGCCAGCAGCCCCCTGAAGGGGGCTTCGTACCAAGAGACCCAGTACTTC

J: TRBJ2-1
V: TRBV19
D: .
size: .
CDR3: CASSIDGRGWNEQFF
DNA: TGTGCCAGTAGTATCGACGGCCGCGGGTGGAATGAGCAGTTCTTC

J: TRBJ2-3
V: TRBV29-1
D: TRBD1
size: .
CDR3: CSGRTGDFTDTQYF
DNA: TGCAGCGGCAGGACAGGGGACTTCACAGATACGCAGTATTTT

J: TRBJ2-1
V: TRBV28
D: TRBD2
size: .
CDR3: CASRRGIAGGRGEQFF
DNA: TGTGCCTCCCGGCGGGGTATAGCGGGGGGGAGGGGAGAGCAGTTCTTC

J: TRBJ1-2
V: TRBV28
D: .
size: .
CDR3: CASSDISYGYTF
DNA: TGTGCCAGCAGTGACATCTCCTATGGCTACACCTTC

J: TRBJ2-3
V: TRBV7-9
D: .
size: .
CDR3: CAGGTSTDTQYF
DNA: TGTGCCGGCGGAACAAGCACAGATACGCAGTATTTT

J: TRBJ2-5
V: TRBV29-1
D: .
size: .
CDR3: CSVERSSGAETQYF
DNA: TGCAGCGTTGAGCGGTCCTCGGGAGCAGAGACCCAGTACTTC

J: TRBJ2-7
V: TRBV28
D: .
size: .
CDR3: CASSFVGQGIYF
DNA: .

J: TRBJ2-1
V: TRBV29-1
D: TRBD2
size: few
CDR3: CSVDSLRGGNEQFF
DNA: TGCAGCGTTGACAGTTTACGGGGGGGCAATGAGCAGTTCTTC

J: TRBJ2-3
V: TRBV5-4
D: .
size: .
CDR3: CASRVRGGIDTQYF
DNA: TGTGCCAGCAGGGTTAGGGGAGGTATAGATACGCAGTATTTT

J: TRBJ2-5
V: TRBV18
D: .
size: .
CDR3: CASSIQETQYF
DNA: TGTGCCAGCTCAATACAAGAGACCCAGTACTTC

J: TRBJ2-7
V: TRBV19
D: .
size: .
CDR3: CASSRGTWAYEQYF
DNA: TGTGCCAGTAGTAGAGGGACATGGGCCTACGAGCAGTACTTC

J: TRBJ1-2
V: TRBV7-2
D: .
size: few
CDR3: CASSFNRDRGYTF
DNA: TGTGCCAGCAGCTTTAACAGGGATCGAGGCTACACCTTC

J: TRBJ2-4
V: TRBV5-1
D: TRBD1
size: .
CDR3: CASSPGTGAQLAKNIQYF
DNA: TGCGCCAGCAGCCCCGGGACAGGGGCCCAACTAGCCAAAAACATTCAGTACTTC

J: TRBJ2-3
V: TRBV10-3
D: .
size: once
CDR3: CAISESRARSTDTQYF
DNA: TGTGCCATCAGTGAGTCGAGGGCCCGCAGCACAGATACGCAGTATTTT